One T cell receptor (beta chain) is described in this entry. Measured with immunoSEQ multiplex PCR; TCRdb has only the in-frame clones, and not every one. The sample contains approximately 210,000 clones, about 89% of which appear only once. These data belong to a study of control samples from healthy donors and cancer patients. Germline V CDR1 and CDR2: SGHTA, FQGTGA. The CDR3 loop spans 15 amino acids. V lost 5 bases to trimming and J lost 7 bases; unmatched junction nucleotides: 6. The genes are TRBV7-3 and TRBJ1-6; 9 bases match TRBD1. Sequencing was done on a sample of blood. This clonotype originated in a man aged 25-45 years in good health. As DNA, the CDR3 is TGTGCCAGCAGCGGGGGACAGGGCGGGAATTCACCCCTCCACTTT. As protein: CASSGGQGGNSPLHF.